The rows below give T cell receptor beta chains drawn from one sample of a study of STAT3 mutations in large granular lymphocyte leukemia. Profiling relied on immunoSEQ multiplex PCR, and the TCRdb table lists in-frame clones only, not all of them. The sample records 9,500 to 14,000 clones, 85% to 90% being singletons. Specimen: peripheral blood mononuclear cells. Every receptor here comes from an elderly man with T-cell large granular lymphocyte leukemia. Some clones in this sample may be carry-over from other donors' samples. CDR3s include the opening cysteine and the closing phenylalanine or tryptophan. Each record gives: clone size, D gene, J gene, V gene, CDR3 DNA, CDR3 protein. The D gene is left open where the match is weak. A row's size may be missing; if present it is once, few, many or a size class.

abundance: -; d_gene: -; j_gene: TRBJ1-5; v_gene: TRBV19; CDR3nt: TGTGCCAGTAATTTCAGGGAGAAGACAATACAGCCCCAGCATTTT; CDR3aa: CASNFREKTIQPQHF
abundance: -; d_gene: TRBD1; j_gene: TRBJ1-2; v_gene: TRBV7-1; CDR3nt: TGTGCCAGCAGCTTCCGGGGACAGGGAAACTATGGCTACACCTTC; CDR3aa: CASSFRGQGNYGYTF
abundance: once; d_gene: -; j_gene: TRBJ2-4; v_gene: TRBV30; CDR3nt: TGTGCCTGGAGCGAGTCCCTGACCTCAAACATTCAGTACTTC; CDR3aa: CAWSESLTSNIQYF
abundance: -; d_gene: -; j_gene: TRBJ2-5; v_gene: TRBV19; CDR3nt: TGTGCCAGTAGTATAGTGGACAGTCCAGAGACCCAGTACTTC; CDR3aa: CASSIVDSPETQYF
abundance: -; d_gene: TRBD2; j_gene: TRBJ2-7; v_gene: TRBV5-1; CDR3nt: TGCGCCAGCAGCTTTTCAGGGACTAAAAACGAGCAGTACTTC; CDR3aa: CASSFSGTKNEQYF
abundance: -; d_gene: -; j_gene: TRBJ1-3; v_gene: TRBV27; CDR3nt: TGTGCCAGCAGTTTACAACCCCCGAGCTCTGGAAACACCATATATTTT; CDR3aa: CASSLQPPSSGNTIYF
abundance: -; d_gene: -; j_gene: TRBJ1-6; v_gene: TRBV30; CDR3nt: TGTGCCTGGACAGGTGCCCTCAATTCACCCCTCCACTTT; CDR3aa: CAWTGALNSPLHF
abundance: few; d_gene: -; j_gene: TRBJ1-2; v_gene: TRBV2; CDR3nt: TGTGCCAGCAGTGAAGTCGGGGCAGGCTATGGCTACACCTTC; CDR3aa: CASSEVGAGYGYTF
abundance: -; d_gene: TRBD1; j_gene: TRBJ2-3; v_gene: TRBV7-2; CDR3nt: TGTGCCAGCAGCTCCCGGGACAGGGTTCAGTATTTT; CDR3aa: CASSSRDRVQYF
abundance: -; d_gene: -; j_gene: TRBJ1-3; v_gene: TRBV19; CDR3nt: TGTGCCAGTAGTAACTGGGGGAGCGGAAACACCATATATTTT; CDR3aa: CASSNWGSGNTIYF
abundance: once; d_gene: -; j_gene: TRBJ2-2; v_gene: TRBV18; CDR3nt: TGTGCCAGCTCACCACTCTATGGAAAAGCGAACACCGGGGAGCTGTTTTTT; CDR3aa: CASSPLYGKANTGELFF
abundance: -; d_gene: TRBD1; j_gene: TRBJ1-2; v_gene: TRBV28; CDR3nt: TGTGCCAGCAGACCTCTAGTGGGACAGGGGGCGGAAGGCTACACCTTC; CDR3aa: CASRPLVGQGAEGYTF
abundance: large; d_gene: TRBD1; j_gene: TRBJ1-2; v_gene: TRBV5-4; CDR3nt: TGTGCCAGCAGCTTCCGGGGACAGGGAAACTATGGCTACACCTTC; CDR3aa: CASSFRGQGNYGYTF
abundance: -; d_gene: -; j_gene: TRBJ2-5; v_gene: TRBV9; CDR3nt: TGTGCCAGCAGCGTAGCCGGGGGGCGGTTAGAGACCCAGTACTTC; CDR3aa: CASSVAGGRLETQYF
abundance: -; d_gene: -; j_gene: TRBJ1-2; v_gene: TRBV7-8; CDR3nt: TGTGCCAGCAGCACGATGTCTGGGCGGGGGGGCTACACCTTC; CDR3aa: CASSTMSGRGGYTF
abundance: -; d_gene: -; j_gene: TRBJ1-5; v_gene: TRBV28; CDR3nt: TGTGCCAGCAGGGCACCTAGCAATCAGCCCCAGCATTTT; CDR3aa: CASRAPSNQPQHF
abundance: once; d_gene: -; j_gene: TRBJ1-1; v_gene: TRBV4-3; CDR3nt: TGCGCCAGCAGCCAAGATCTCGGTGAAGCTTTCTTT; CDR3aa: CASSQDLGEAFF
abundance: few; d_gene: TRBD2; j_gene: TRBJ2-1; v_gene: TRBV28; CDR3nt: TGTGCCAGCAGTTTACGGGGCGGGGGGCCTTCGGACAATGAGCAGTTCTTC; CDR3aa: CASSLRGGGPSDNEQFF
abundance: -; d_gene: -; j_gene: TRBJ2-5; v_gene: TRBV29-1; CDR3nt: TGCAGCGTTGAGGTCGGCGAGACCCAGTACTTC; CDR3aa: CSVEVGETQYF
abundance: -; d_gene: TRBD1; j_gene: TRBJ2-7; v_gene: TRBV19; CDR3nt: TGTGCCAGTAGTATAAGGCAGGGGGACGAGCAGTACTTC; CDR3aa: CASSIRQGDEQYF
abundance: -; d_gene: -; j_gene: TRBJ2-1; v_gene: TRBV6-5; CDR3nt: TGTGCCAGCAGTTTTGGCAGAGGCAATGAGCAGTTCTTC; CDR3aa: CASSFGRGNEQFF
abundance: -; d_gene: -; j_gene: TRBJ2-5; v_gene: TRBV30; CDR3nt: TGTGCCTGGAGTTCAGCAGGCACAGAGACCCAGTACTTC; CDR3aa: CAWSSAGTETQYF
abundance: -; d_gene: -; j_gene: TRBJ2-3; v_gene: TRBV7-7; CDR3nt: TGTGCTAGCAGCTTTGACAGCACAGATACGCAGTATTTT; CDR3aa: CASSFDSTDTQYF
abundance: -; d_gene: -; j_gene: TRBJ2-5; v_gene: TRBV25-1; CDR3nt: TGTGCCAGCAATGGCGAGTGGCAAGAGACCCAGTACTTC; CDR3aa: CASNGEWQETQYF
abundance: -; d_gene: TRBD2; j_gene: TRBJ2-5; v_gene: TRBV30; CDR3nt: TGTGCCTGGAGTGGGCTAGCGGGTAAAACGTACCAAGAGACCCAGTACTTC; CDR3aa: CAWSGLAGKTYQETQYF
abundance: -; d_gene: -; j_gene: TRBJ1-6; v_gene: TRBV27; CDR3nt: TGTGCCAGCAGTTTAAGGTGGCAGGGTGACTCACCCCTCCACTTT; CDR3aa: CASSLRWQGDSPLHF
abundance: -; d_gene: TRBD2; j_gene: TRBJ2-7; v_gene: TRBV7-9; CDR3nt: TGTGCCAGCAGTCACCCCGGGACTAGCGGGGGGAACTCCTACGAGCAGTACTTC; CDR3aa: CASSHPGTSGGNSYEQYF
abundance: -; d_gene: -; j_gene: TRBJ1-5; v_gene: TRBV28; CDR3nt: TGTGCCAGCAGTTTGACAGCTTATAGCAATCAGCCCCAGCATTTT; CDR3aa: CASSLTAYSNQPQHF
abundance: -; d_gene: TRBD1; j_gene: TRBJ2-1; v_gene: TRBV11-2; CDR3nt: TGTGCCAGCGTCCGGGACAGCACCTACAATGAGCAGTTCTTC; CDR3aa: CASVRDSTYNEQFF
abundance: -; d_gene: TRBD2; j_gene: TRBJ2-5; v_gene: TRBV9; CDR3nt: TGTGCCAGCAGCACCTCTAGCGGGGGGCAAGAGACCCAGTACTTC; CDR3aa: CASSTSSGGQETQYF
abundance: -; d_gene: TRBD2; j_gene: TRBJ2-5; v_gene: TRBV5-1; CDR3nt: TGCGCCAGCTCAGGCGGGGGGGCGGGAGAGACCCAGTACTTC; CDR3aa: CASSGGGAGETQYF
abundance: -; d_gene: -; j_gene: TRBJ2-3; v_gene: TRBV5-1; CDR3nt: TGCGCCAGCAGCATTGCGGGTCTCACAGATACGCAGTATTTT; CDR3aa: CASSIAGLTDTQYF
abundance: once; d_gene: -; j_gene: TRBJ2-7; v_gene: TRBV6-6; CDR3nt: TGTGCCATCGCTTCAAGTGCCTACGAGCAGTACTTC; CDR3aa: CAIASSAYEQYF
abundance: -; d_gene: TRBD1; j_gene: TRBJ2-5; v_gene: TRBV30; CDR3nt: TGTGCCTGGAGCAGGACAGGGGATGCAGAGACCCAGTACTTC; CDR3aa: CAWSRTGDAETQYF
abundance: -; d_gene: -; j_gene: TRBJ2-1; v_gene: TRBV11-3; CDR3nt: TGTGCCAGCAGCGAAAGGGGAGGGGGCAAGCAGTTCTTC; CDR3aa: CASSERGGGKQFF
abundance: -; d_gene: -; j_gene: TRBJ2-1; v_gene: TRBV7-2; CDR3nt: TGTGCCAGCAGCTTAGCCCGGTCTTCCTACAATGAGCAGTTCTTC; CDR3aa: CASSLARSSYNEQFF
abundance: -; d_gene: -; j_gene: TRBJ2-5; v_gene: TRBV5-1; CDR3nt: TGCGCCAGCAGCTTGGCGAGCCGACTAGAGGAGACCCAGTACTTC; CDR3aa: CASSLASRLEETQYF
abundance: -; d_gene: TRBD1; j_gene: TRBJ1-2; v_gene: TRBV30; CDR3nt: TGTGCCTGGAGTGGTACAGGGGGCGGGTATGGCTACACCTTC; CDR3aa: CAWSGTGGGYGYTF
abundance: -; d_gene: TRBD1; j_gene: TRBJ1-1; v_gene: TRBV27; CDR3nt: TGTGCCAGCAGCAACGCTGCAGGGGGGCCTGAAGCTTTCTTT; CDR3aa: CASSNAAGGPEAFF
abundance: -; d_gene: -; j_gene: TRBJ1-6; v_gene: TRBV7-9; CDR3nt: TGTGCCAGCAGCGCTCGGATCGCGGGGGGGGCAAGGAATTCACCCCTCCACTTT; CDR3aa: CASSARIAGGARNSPLHF